One and the same sample provided the 25 T cell receptor beta chains below, sequenced in a study of cytomegalovirus exposure and HLA in healthy donors. The PCR made use of 60 Vbeta and 13 Jbeta primers. Profiling relied on immunoSEQ multiplex PCR, and the TCRdb table lists in-frame clones only, not all of them. The data show more than 90,000 clones, around 80% seen once. Sequencing input: PBMCs. Receptor source: a man aged 25-45 years in good health and CMV-seropositive.

This rearrangement joins TRBV19 to TRBJ1-2; D possibly corresponds to TRBD1 (6 bases). Trimming shortened V by 4 bases and J by 7 bases, and 19 bases separated the two germline ends. Germline CDR1 reads LNHDA; CDR2 reads SQIVND (reference sequence). CDR3 length: 15 residues. CDR3 DNA sequence: TGTGCCAGTAGTACCCCATCCACAGGGACTAGTGGCTACACCTTC. It specifies CASSTPSTGTSGYTF.

V and J are TRBV4-2 and TRBJ1-4; D uncertain. V lost 0 bases, J lost 12 bases, and 11 bases lay in between. CDR1 is LGHNA and CDR2 is YNFKEQ in the germline V gene. The CDR3 length is 13 residues. CDR3 region: CASSQDHRGELFF. The CDR3 nucleotides read TGTGCCAGCAGCCAAGATCATAGAGGTGAACTGTTTTTT.

The rearrangement uses TRBV2 and TRBJ2-7; TRBD2 matches at 11 bases. CDR3 length: 13 amino acids. Germline loops: CDR1 SNHLY, CDR2 FYNNEI. V lost 9 bases to trimming and J lost 0 bases; unmatched junction nucleotides: 1. CDR3 in amino acids: CARGTSGSYEQYF. In DNA form, the CDR3 reads TGTGCCAGAGGGACTAGCGGCTCCTACGAGCAGTACTTC.

The chain couples TRBV6-6 to TRBJ2-5; 8 nucleotides agree with TRBD2. The J call may be mistaken, given a closer DNA end match to TRBJ2-7. Germline CDR1 MNHNY, CDR2 SVGAGI (reference sequence). CDR3 size: 14 residues. DNA of the CDR3: TGTGCCAGCAGTTACCCCGGGAGGGGCTACGAGCAGTACTTC. Its protein product is CASSYPGRGYEQYF.

The rearrangement joins TRBV7-9 to TRBJ2-1; perhaps TRBD1 as D (6 bases). The CDR3 has 14 amino acids. V dropped 5 bases and J dropped 4 bases, with 12 bases sitting between them. Germline values: CDR1 SEHNR, CDR2 FQNEAQ (reference sequence). The CDR3 DNA reads as TGTGCCAGCAGCCTGGACAGAGAATACAATGAGCAGTTCTTC. Encoded protein: CASSLDREYNEQFF.

This clone was seen a single time. The J gene is TRBJ1-2, the V gene TRBV18, with 7 bases matching TRBD1. In germline, CDR1 is KGHSH, CDR2 LQKENI. The trim removed 3 bases at V and 6 bases at J, leaving 4 bases unmatched. The CDR3 is 13 amino acids. The DNA of the CDR3 is TGTGCCAGCTCACCGGACAGGTCGGATGGCTACACCTTC. This codes for CASSPDRSDGYTF.

The chain links TRBV28 to TRBJ1-6; the D gene is possibly TRBD1 (5 bases). Germline CDR1 is MDHEN and CDR2 is SYDVKM. V gave up 3 bases and J gave up 7 bases, with 10 bases separating them. The CDR3 loop spans 14 amino acids. CDR3 sequence (DNA): TGTGCCAGCAGTTTTACGGGGGGGAATTCACCCCTCCACTTT. Protein: CASSFTGGNSPLHF.

This clone was seen a handful of times. The chain has TRBV7-9 and TRBJ2-6, with D tentatively TRBD1 (6 bases). The CDR3 spans 15 residues. Looked up from germline, CDR1 is SEHNR and CDR2 is FQNEAQ (reference sequence). V was pared by 5 bases and J by 4 bases, with 12 bases between. Here the CDR3 reads CASSPPGAGANVLTF. The DNA of the CDR3 is TGTGCCAGCAGCCCCCCAGGGGCCGGGGCCAACGTCCTGACTTTC.

The rearrangement joins TRBV20-1 to TRBJ1-2, with 8 positions matching TRBD1. J was trimmed by 4 bases and V by 6 bases; bases with no gene match: 1. The CDR3 length is 11 residues. The germline V gene has CDR1 DFQATT and CDR2 SNEGSKA (reference sequence). The DNA for the CDR3 is TGCAGTGCCACAGGGGGCTATGGCTACACCTTC. Amino acids: CSATGGYGYTF.

This clone turned up a few times. J is TRBJ2-1 and V is TRBV15, with TRBD2 matching 14 bases. CDR3 length: 16 residues. Germline assignment: CDR1 LNHNV and CDR2 YYDKDF (reference sequence). V was clipped by 5 bases and J by 8 bases; unmatched bases: 8. The CDR3, as DNA: TGTGCCACCAGCCGAAGGACTAGCGGGGGGCCCCATGAGCAGTTCTTC. Residues: CATSRRTSGGPHEQFF.

This clone has a handful of counts. The chain couples TRBV5-5 to TRBJ1-1; D call uncertain. CDR3 length: 13 residues. Germline lookup yields CDR1 SGHKS and CDR2 YYEKEE (reference sequence). V was pared by 1 base and J by 3 bases, with 7 bases between. For the CDR3, the DNA is TGTGCCAGCAGCTTGCCGGTTGACACTGAAGCTTTCTTT. The encoded protein is CASSLPVDTEAFF.

The chain links TRBV4-2 to TRBJ1-4; TRBD1 agrees at 10 bases. CDR3 length equals 15 residues. Per germline, CDR1 LGHNA and CDR2 YNFKEQ. V trimming: 1 base; J trimming: 7 bases; junction bases outside the gene matches: 3. CDR3: CASSQGQGAGEKLFF. The CDR3 DNA reads as TGTGCCAGCAGCCAAGGACAGGGGGCTGGTGAAAAACTGTTTTTT.

This chain connects TRBV7-9 to TRBJ2-7; D is perhaps TRBD1 (6 bases). The CDR3 consists of 17 residues. V dropped 0 bases and J dropped 1 base, with 16 bases sitting between them. CDR1 is SEHNR and CDR2 is FQNEAQ in the germline V gene (reference sequence). DNA of the CDR3: TGTGCCAGCAGCTTAGCGGTGAACCGGGACACGTCCTACGAGCAGTACTTC. It yields the protein CASSLAVNRDTSYEQYF.

There are a few counts of this clone. CDR3 sequence: CASSLLGDGTGELFF. In DNA, the CDR3 is TGTGCCAGCAGTTTGCTAGGGGATGGCACCGGGGAGCTGTTTTTT. The rearrangement uses TRBV25-1 and TRBJ2-2; tentatively, D is TRBD1 (5 bases). V was trimmed by 5 bases and J by 4 bases, leaving 14 bases between them. Germline lookup yields CDR1 MGHDK and CDR2 SYGVNS. This CDR3 has 15 amino acids. Complete variable domain (other parts from reference TRBV25-1 and TRBJ2-2): EADIYQTPRYLVIGTGKKITLECSQTMGHDKMYWYQQDPGMELHLIHYSYGVNSTEKGDLSSESTVSRIRTEHFPLTLESARPSHTSQYLCASSLLGDGTGELFFGEGSRLTVL.

J is TRBJ2-1 and V is TRBV7-6; TRBD1 aligns across 8 bases. In germline, CDR1 is SGHVS, CDR2 FNYEAQ. The CDR3 contains 11 residues. V gave up 5 bases and J gave up 9 bases; unmatched junction bases: 0. The CDR3 region has the DNA TGTGCCAGCAGCCAGGGGGCTGAGCAGTTCTTC. Protein product: CASSQGAEQFF.

The chain couples TRBV6-5 to TRBJ1-6; no firm D call. This CDR3 contains 16 residues. The germline V gene encodes CDR1 MNHEY and CDR2 SVGAGI. Between the trimmed V and J ends, which lost 0 bases and 2 bases, there was a span of 8 bases. The CDR3 spells CASSYSGRTYNSPLHF. DNA of the CDR3: TGTGCCAGCAGTTACTCGGGCAGGACCTATAATTCACCCCTCCACTTT.

The chain links TRBV28 to TRBJ2-7; D is unresolved. The CDR3 is 11 amino acids. The germline V gene encodes CDR1 MDHEN and CDR2 SYDVKM. The V and J ends lost 8 bases and 3 bases respectively, with 8 bases between them. CDR3 nucleotide sequence: TGTGCCAGCCCATTTTTCTACGAGCAGTACTTC. Translation: CASPFFYEQYF.

CDR3 sequence (DNA): TGTGCCAGCAGGGGCAGGGGGAAAGAGACCCAGTACTTC. Translating gives CASRGRGKETQYF. J is TRBJ2-5 and V is TRBV2, with 7 bases identical to TRBD1. Germline V gene sequence: CDR1 SNHLY, CDR2 FYNNEI. The ends lost 6 bases at V and 3 bases at J; junction bases unmatched: 4. The CDR3 has 13 amino acids.

This chain links TRBV2 with TRBJ2-5; 16 nucleotides agree with TRBD2. Germline lookup yields CDR1 SNHLY and CDR2 FYNNEI. There are 18 residues in the CDR3. V lost 7 bases to trimming and J lost 5 bases; unmatched junction nucleotides: 13. CDR3 DNA: TGTGCCAGCAACCCATCTTGGGGACTAGCGGGGGGGCAGGAGACCCAGTACTTC. The encoded protein is CASNPSWGLAGGQETQYF.

The chain is built from TRBV6-1 and TRBJ2-7; tentative D call: TRBD2 (5 bases). Germline loops: CDR1 MNHNS, CDR2 SASEGT. The CDR3 has 15 residues. V lost 5 bases and J lost 2, with 16 bases in between. The CDR3 region is CASSSDLMVPYEQYF. CDR3 bases: TGTGCCAGCAGTTCGGACTTGATGGTACCCTACGAGCAGTACTTC.

The V and J genes are TRBV27 and TRBJ2-1; 11 nucleotides agree with TRBD1. Germline V gives CDR1 MNHEY, CDR2 SMNVEV (reference sequence). This CDR3 is built from 15 residues. Trimming took 1 base from V and 7 from J; bases not matched to a gene: 3. The CDR3 DNA is TGTGCCAGCAGTTTATGGGACAGGGGGGGAAATGAGCAGTTCTTC. This sequence encodes CASSLWDRGGNEQFF.

The chain couples TRBV28 to TRBJ1-4; 9 nucleotides agree with TRBD1. The J segment lost 9 bases and the V segment lost 6 bases, leaving 8 bases of the junction unmatched. This CDR3 is 14 amino acids long. Germline V CDR1 and CDR2: MDHEN, SYDVKM. The CDR3 is CASSLRDRVKKLFF. CDR3 coding DNA: TGTGCCAGCAGCCTCCGGGACAGGGTGAAAAAACTGTTTTTT.

The chain recombines TRBV6-5 with TRBJ1-1; possible D gene TRBD1, 6 bases. The CDR3 is 16 residues long. Per the germline V gene, CDR1 is MNHEY and CDR2 is SVGAGI. V lost 0 bases and J lost 1, with 12 bases in between. The CDR3 coding sequence is TGTGCCAGCAGTTACTCTCCGGGACACACGAACACTGAAGCTTTCTTT. It encodes CASSYSPGHTNTEAFF.

The chain joins TRBV30 to TRBJ1-3, with 7 positions matching TRBD1. Germline assignment: CDR1 GTSNPN and CDR2 SVGIG (reference sequence). J was trimmed by 2 bases and V by 5 bases; bases with no gene match: 6. The CDR3 totals 14 residues. The CDR3, as DNA: TGTGCCTGGGCTACAGGGGAAGCTGGAAACACCATATATTTT. It specifies CAWATGEAGNTIYF. Filled out from reference TRBV30 and TRBJ1-3, the complete variable domain reads SQTIHQWPATLVQPVGSPLSLECTVEGTSNPNLYWYRQAAGRGLQLLFYSVGIGQISSEVPQNLSASRPQDRQFILSSKKLLLSDSGFYLCAWATGEAGNTIYFGEGSWLTVV.

The CDR3 loop is CASRSEGFLNTEAFF. As DNA, the CDR3 is TGTGCCAGCAGATCTGAGGGTTTCCTGAACACTGAAGCTTTCTTT. The J gene is TRBJ1-1, the V gene TRBV27; unclear D gene. The CDR3 is 15 residues long. V was pared by 6 bases and J by 0 bases, with 14 bases between. The germline gives CDR1 MNHEY, CDR2 SMNVEV (reference sequence).